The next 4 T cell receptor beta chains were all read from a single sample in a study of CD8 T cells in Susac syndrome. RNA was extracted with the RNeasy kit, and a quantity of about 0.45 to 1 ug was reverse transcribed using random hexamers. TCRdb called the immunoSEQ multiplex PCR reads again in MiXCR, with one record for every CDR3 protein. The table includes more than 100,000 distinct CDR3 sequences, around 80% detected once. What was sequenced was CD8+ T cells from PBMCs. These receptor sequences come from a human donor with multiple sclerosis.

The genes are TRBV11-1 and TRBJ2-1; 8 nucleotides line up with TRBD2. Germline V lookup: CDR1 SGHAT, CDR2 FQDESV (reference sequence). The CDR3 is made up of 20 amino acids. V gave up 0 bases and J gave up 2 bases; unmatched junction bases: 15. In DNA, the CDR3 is TGTGCCAGCAGCTTAGCGCAAGGACTAGCAGATTCAAAGGCCTACAATGAGCAGTTCTTC. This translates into CASSLAQGLADSKAYNEQFF. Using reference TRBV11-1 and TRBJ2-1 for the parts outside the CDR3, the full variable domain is EAEVAQSPRYKITEKSQAVAFWCDPISGHATLYWYRQILGQGPELLVQFQDESVVDDSQLPKDRFSAERLKGVDSTLKIQPAELGDSAMYLCASSLAQGLADSKAYNEQFFGPGTRLTVL.

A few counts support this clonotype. CDR3 loop: CASSYLKPGLGRAYEQYF. CDR3 coding DNA: TGTGCCAGCAGTTACTTGAAACCGGGACTAGGTCGGGCCTACGAGCAGTACTTC. The genes are TRBV6-5 and TRBJ2-7, with 8 nucleotides matching TRBD2. The CDR3 length is 18 residues. After removal of 1 base from V and 2 bases from J, the junction contained 13 bases not matched to a gene. Germline-derived CDR1 and CDR2 are MNHEY and SVGAGI.

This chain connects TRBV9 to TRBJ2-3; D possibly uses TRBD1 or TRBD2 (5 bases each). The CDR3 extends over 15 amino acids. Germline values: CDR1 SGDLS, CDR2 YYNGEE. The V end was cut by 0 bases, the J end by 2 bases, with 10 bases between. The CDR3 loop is CASSVDDGTTDTQYF. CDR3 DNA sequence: TGTGCCAGCAGCGTAGATGACGGGACCACAGATACGCAGTATTTT. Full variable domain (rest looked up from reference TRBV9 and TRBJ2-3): DSGVTQTPKHLITATGQRVTLRCSPRSGDLSVYWYQQSLDQGLQFLIQYYNGEERAKGNILERFSAQQFPDLHSELNLSSLELGDSALYFCASSVDDGTTDTQYFGPGTRLTVL.

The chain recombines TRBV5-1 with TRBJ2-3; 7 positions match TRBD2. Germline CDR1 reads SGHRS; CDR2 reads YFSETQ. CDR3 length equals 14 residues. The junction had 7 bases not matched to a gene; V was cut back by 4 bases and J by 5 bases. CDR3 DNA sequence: TGCGCCAGCAGCCCGGACCGCGGGAGAGATACGCAGTATTTT. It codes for CASSPDRGRDTQYF.